The rows below give T cell receptor beta chains drawn from one sample of a study of PD-L1 blockade in urothelial cancer. Sequenced by immunoSEQ multiplex PCR; TCRdb stores in-frame clones only, minus some. The sample lists about 50,000 clones; 87% were seen once. Material: PBMCs, obtained around atezolizumab (anti-PD-L1) treatment. The receptor set was obtained from a man in his 60s with urothelial cancer. CDR3s include the opening cysteine and the closing phenylalanine or tryptophan. Fields, in order: CDR3 protein, CDR3 DNA, J gene, D gene, V gene, clone size. A D gene is named only where the DNA matches it firmly. Size is stated for part of the rows, as once, few or many counts, or as a class when the clone is expanded.

CDR3 protein: CASSLVGTDNTDTQYF
CDR3 DNA: TGCGCCAGCAGCTTGGTAGGGACAGATAACACAGATACGCAGTATTTT
J gene: TRBJ2-3
D gene: TRBD1
V gene: TRBV5-1
clone size: -

CDR3 protein: CASSIDGPDTGELFF
CDR3 DNA: TGTGCCAGTAGTATAGATGGGCCCGACACCGGGGAGCTGTTTTTT
J gene: TRBJ2-2
D gene: -
V gene: TRBV19
clone size: once

CDR3 protein: CASSRRLSPEAKNIQYF
CDR3 DNA: TGCGCCAGCAGCCGACGACTCTCCCCTGAGGCCAAAAACATTCAGTACTTC
J gene: TRBJ2-4
D gene: -
V gene: TRBV5-1
clone size: once

CDR3 protein: CASSVVEGGVTDTQYF
CDR3 DNA: TGTGCCAGCAGCGTAGTGGAAGGCGGGGTTACAGATACGCAGTATTTT
J gene: TRBJ2-3
D gene: -
V gene: TRBV9
clone size: -

CDR3 protein: CASRTVEGAYYGYTF
CDR3 DNA: TGTGCCAGCAGGACTGTCGAGGGGGCGTACTATGGCTACACCTTC
J gene: TRBJ1-2
D gene: TRBD1
V gene: TRBV6-6
clone size: -

CDR3 protein: CASRTGTINEQFF
CDR3 DNA: TGTGCCAGCCGTACCGGGACTATCAATGAGCAGTTCTTC
J gene: TRBJ2-1
D gene: TRBD2
V gene: TRBV11-3
clone size: -

CDR3 protein: CATSRDKQRGYTF
CDR3 DNA: TGTGCCACCAGCAGAGATAAGCAACGGGGCTACACCTTC
J gene: TRBJ1-2
D gene: -
V gene: TRBV15
clone size: -

CDR3 protein: CATTGTTLDSPLHF
CDR3 DNA: TGTGCCACCACGGGGACAACGTTAGATTCACCCCTCCACTTT
J gene: TRBJ1-6
D gene: -
V gene: TRBV6-1
clone size: few

CDR3 protein: CASSLGTGDGYGYTF
CDR3 DNA: TGTGCCAGCAGCTTAGGGACAGGGGATGGCTATGGCTACACCTTC
J gene: TRBJ1-2
D gene: TRBD1
V gene: TRBV7-9
clone size: -

CDR3 protein: CASSPNSGGADTGELFF
CDR3 DNA: TGTGCCAGCAGCCCTAATAGCGGGGGGGCCGACACCGGGGAGCTGTTTTTT
J gene: TRBJ2-2
D gene: TRBD2
V gene: TRBV7-8
clone size: -

CDR3 protein: CASARDQDSDTQYF
CDR3 DNA: TGTGCCAGCGCGCGGGACCAGGATTCGGATACGCAGTATTTT
J gene: TRBJ2-3
D gene: -
V gene: TRBV6-5
clone size: -

CDR3 protein: CASSFFARGGIRNVLTF
CDR3 DNA: TGTGCCAGCAGTTTTTTCGCTCGTGGGGGCATCCGCAACGTCCTGACTTTC
J gene: TRBJ2-6
D gene: -
V gene: TRBV28
clone size: -

CDR3 protein: CASSRERGEQYF
CDR3 DNA: TGTGCCAGCAGTCGAGAGCGAGGCGAGCAGTACTTC
J gene: TRBJ2-7
D gene: -
V gene: TRBV2
clone size: -

CDR3 protein: CASSLSDSTQYF
CDR3 DNA: TGCGCCAGCAGCTTGTCGGACAGTACGCAGTATTTT
J gene: TRBJ2-3
D gene: -
V gene: TRBV5-1
clone size: -

CDR3 protein: CASSRGLAAYNEQFF
CDR3 DNA: TGTGCCAGCAGCCGAGGACTAGCAGCCTACAATGAGCAGTTCTTC
J gene: TRBJ2-1
D gene: TRBD2
V gene: TRBV7-8
clone size: -

CDR3 protein: CASSSDVATGELFF
CDR3 DNA: TGTGCCAGCAGCTCTGATGTGGCCACCGGGGAGCTGTTTTTT
J gene: TRBJ2-2
D gene: -
V gene: TRBV7-9
clone size: once

CDR3 protein: CASSSLAGVETQYF
CDR3 DNA: TGTGCCAGCAGCTCGCTAGCGGGGGTGGAGACCCAGTACTTC
J gene: TRBJ2-5
D gene: TRBD2
V gene: TRBV11-3
clone size: -

CDR3 protein: CASSLISSSDTQYF
CDR3 DNA: TGCGCCAGCAGCTTGATTTCTAGCTCAGATACGCAGTATTTT
J gene: TRBJ2-3
D gene: -
V gene: TRBV5-1
clone size: -

CDR3 protein: CASSLVQGGSYEQYF
CDR3 DNA: TGTGCCAGCAGCTTAGTACAGGGGGGGTCCTACGAGCAGTACTTC
J gene: TRBJ2-7
D gene: -
V gene: TRBV7-6
clone size: -

CDR3 protein: CASSKGGGSQGNQPQHF
CDR3 DNA: TGTGCCAGCAGCAAAGGGGGCGGCTCCCAGGGCAATCAGCCCCAGCATTTT
J gene: TRBJ1-5
D gene: -
V gene: TRBV21-1
clone size: -

CDR3 protein: CASYRGPGNTIYF
CDR3 DNA: TGTGCCAGCTACAGGGGTCCTGGAAACACCATATATTTT
J gene: TRBJ1-3
D gene: TRBD1
V gene: TRBV2
clone size: -

CDR3 protein: CASSRLTGRNTGELFF
CDR3 DNA: TGTGCCAGCAGTAGACTGACAGGGAGGAACACCGGGGAGCTGTTTTTT
J gene: TRBJ2-2
D gene: TRBD1
V gene: TRBV11-2
clone size: -

CDR3 protein: CASSSTGGLEQFF
CDR3 DNA: TGTGCCAGCAGCTCAACTGGGGGCCTGGAGCAGTTCTTC
J gene: TRBJ2-1
D gene: -
V gene: TRBV13
clone size: -

CDR3 protein: CASSARGNSPLHF
CDR3 DNA: TGTGCCAGCAGTGCCAGGGGTAATTCACCCCTCCACTTT
J gene: TRBJ1-6
D gene: -
V gene: TRBV5-8
clone size: -

CDR3 protein: CASSVARENTEAFF
CDR3 DNA: TGTGCCAGCAGCGTAGCCAGGGAGAACACTGAAGCTTTCTTT
J gene: TRBJ1-1
D gene: -
V gene: TRBV9
clone size: once

CDR3 protein: CSVTSGGGYNEQFF
CDR3 DNA: TGCAGCGTGACTAGCGGGGGGGGATACAATGAGCAGTTCTTC
J gene: TRBJ2-1
D gene: TRBD2
V gene: TRBV29-1
clone size: -

CDR3 protein: CASSRDRGSGYTF
CDR3 DNA: TGTGCCAGCAGCAGGGACAGAGGTTCTGGCTACACCTTC
J gene: TRBJ1-2
D gene: TRBD1
V gene: TRBV5-4
clone size: -

CDR3 protein: CASTPRGQGTGQPQHF
CDR3 DNA: TGTGCCAGTACCCCTAGGGGACAGGGAACGGGTCAGCCCCAGCATTTT
J gene: TRBJ1-5
D gene: TRBD1
V gene: TRBV19
clone size: -

CDR3 protein: CASKDRGGSTLEEAFF
CDR3 DNA: TGTGCCAGTAAAGACAGGGGGGGGTCTACTCTGGAGGAAGCTTTCTTT
J gene: TRBJ1-1
D gene: TRBD1
V gene: TRBV19
clone size: -

CDR3 protein: CAWSVQSGENEKLFF
CDR3 DNA: TGTGCCTGGAGTGTACAGTCAGGGGAGAATGAAAAACTGTTTTTT
J gene: TRBJ1-4
D gene: -
V gene: TRBV30
clone size: -

CDR3 protein: CASSEARPGGELFF
CDR3 DNA: TGTGCCAGCAGTGAAGCGCGTCCCGGGGGGGAGCTGTTTTTT
J gene: TRBJ2-2
D gene: -
V gene: TRBV2
clone size: -

CDR3 protein: CASSFLMNTEAFF
CDR3 DNA: TGCGCCAGCAGCTTTTTAATGAACACTGAAGCTTTCTTT
J gene: TRBJ1-1
D gene: -
V gene: TRBV5-1
clone size: once

CDR3 protein: CASRREAGISYNEQFF
CDR3 DNA: TGTGCCAGTAGGAGGGAGGCAGGAATTTCCTACAATGAGCAGTTCTTC
J gene: TRBJ2-1
D gene: -
V gene: TRBV19
clone size: -

CDR3 protein: CASSPPVLAPGELFF
CDR3 DNA: TGTGCCAGCTCACCACCGGTCCTAGCCCCCGGGGAGCTGTTTTTT
J gene: TRBJ2-2
D gene: -
V gene: TRBV18
clone size: once

CDR3 protein: CASSPIAAPYSYNEQFF
CDR3 DNA: TGTGCCAGCAGTCCCATAGCGGCTCCCTACTCCTACAATGAGCAGTTCTTC
J gene: TRBJ2-1
D gene: -
V gene: TRBV28
clone size: -

CDR3 protein: CASSPLSYEQYF
CDR3 DNA: TGTGCCAGCAGCCCCCTAAGCTACGAGCAGTACTTC
J gene: TRBJ2-7
D gene: -
V gene: TRBV7-2
clone size: -

CDR3 protein: CASSMRVGQGTVPQHF
CDR3 DNA: TGTGCCAGTAGTATGAGGGTGGGACAGGGAACCGTTCCCCAGCATTTT
J gene: TRBJ1-5
D gene: TRBD1
V gene: TRBV19
clone size: -

CDR3 protein: CASSEQYEQYF
CDR3 DNA: TGTGCCAGCAGTGAACAATACGAGCAGTACTTC
J gene: TRBJ2-7
D gene: -
V gene: TRBV2
clone size: -

CDR3 protein: CASSRQETQYF
CDR3 DNA: TGTGCCAGCAGCCGCCAGGAGACCCAGTACTTC
J gene: TRBJ2-5
D gene: -
V gene: TRBV6-5
clone size: -

CDR3 protein: CASSPTSYSDTQYF
CDR3 DNA: TGTGCCAGCAGCCCAACGAGTTATTCAGATACGCAGTATTTT
J gene: TRBJ2-3
D gene: -
V gene: TRBV9
clone size: -

CDR3 protein: CASSLDRRLEAFF
CDR3 DNA: TGTGCCAGCAGCTTAGATCGGAGGTTAGAAGCTTTCTTT
J gene: TRBJ1-1
D gene: -
V gene: TRBV11-3
clone size: -

CDR3 protein: CSAEKTGELFF
CDR3 DNA: TGCAGTGCTGAGAAGACCGGGGAGCTGTTTTTT
J gene: TRBJ2-2
D gene: -
V gene: TRBV20-1
clone size: -

CDR3 protein: CASSMRSGAFDKEIAKNIQYF
CDR3 DNA: TGTGCCAGTAGTATGAGAAGTGGGGCATTCGACAAAGAGATAGCCAAAAACATTCAGTACTTC
J gene: TRBJ2-4
D gene: -
V gene: TRBV19
clone size: -

CDR3 protein: CASSDRNTEAFF
CDR3 DNA: TGCGCCAGCAGTGACAGGAACACTGAAGCTTTCTTT
J gene: TRBJ1-1
D gene: -
V gene: TRBV10-2
clone size: once

CDR3 protein: CASSEAGVHYGYTF
CDR3 DNA: TGTGCCAGCAGCGAAGCAGGGGTGCATTATGGCTACACCTTC
J gene: TRBJ1-2
D gene: -
V gene: TRBV5-5
clone size: once

CDR3 protein: CASSASGSSTDTQYF
CDR3 DNA: TGTGCCAGCAGCGCGTCAGGGTCTAGCACAGATACGCAGTATTTT
J gene: TRBJ2-3
D gene: -
V gene: TRBV6-6
clone size: -

CDR3 protein: CAIGPAGAWETQYF
CDR3 DNA: TGTGCCATCGGGCCAGCGGGGGCTTGGGAGACCCAGTACTTC
J gene: TRBJ2-5
D gene: TRBD2
V gene: TRBV10-3
clone size: once

CDR3 protein: CAWNGQADQPQHF
CDR3 DNA: TGTGCCTGGAACGGACAGGCCGATCAGCCCCAGCATTTT
J gene: TRBJ1-5
D gene: TRBD1
V gene: TRBV30
clone size: -